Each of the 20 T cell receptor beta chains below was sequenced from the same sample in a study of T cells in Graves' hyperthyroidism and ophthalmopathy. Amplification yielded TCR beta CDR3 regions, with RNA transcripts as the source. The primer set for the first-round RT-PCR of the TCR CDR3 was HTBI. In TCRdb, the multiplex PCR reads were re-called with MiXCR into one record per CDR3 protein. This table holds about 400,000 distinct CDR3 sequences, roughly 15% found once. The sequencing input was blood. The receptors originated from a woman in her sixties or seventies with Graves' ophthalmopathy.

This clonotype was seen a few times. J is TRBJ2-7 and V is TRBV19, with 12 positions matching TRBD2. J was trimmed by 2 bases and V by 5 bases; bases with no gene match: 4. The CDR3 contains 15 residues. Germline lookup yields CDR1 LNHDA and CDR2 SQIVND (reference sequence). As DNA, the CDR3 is TGTGCCAGTAGTTCCGGACTAGCGGGAACCTACGAGCAGTACTTC. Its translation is CASSSGLAGTYEQYF. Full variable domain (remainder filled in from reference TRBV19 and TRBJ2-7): DGGITQSPKYLFRKEGQNVTLSCEQNLNHDAMYWYRQDPGQGLRLIYYSQIVNDFQKGDIAEGYSVSREKKESFPLTVTSAQKNPTAFYLCASSSGLAGTYEQYFGPGTRLTVT.

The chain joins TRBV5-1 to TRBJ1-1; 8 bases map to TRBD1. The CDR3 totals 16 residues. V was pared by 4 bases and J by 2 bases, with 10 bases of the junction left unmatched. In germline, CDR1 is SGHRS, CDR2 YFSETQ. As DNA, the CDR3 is TGCGCCAGCAGCACCCGACCGGCAGGGGGCAACACTGAAGCTTTCTTT. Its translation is CASSTRPAGGNTEAFF. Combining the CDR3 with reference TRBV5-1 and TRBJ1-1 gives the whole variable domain KAGVTQTPRYLIKTRGQQVTLSCSPISGHRSVSWYQQTPGQGLQFLFEYFSETQRNKGNFPGRFSGRQFSNSRSEMNVSTLELGDSALYLCASSTRPAGGNTEAFFGQGTRLTVV.

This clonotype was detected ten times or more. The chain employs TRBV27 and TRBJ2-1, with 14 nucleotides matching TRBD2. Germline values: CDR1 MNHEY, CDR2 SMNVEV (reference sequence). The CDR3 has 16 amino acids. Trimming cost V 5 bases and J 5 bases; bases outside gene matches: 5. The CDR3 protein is CASSRGLAGVNNEQFF. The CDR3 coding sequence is TGTGCCAGCAGTCGGGGACTAGCGGGAGTGAACAATGAGCAGTTCTTC.

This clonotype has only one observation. CDR3 sequence reads: CASSYSLGQGSKDAKNIQYF. CDR3 bases: TGTGCCAGCAGTTACTCGCTAGGCCAGGGGAGTAAGGACGCCAAAAACATTCAGTACTTC. The chain recombines TRBV6-5 with TRBJ2-4, with D perhaps TRBD1 (6 bases). The CDR3 loop spans 20 amino acids. CDR1 is MNHEY, CDR2 SVGAGI, per germline. V was trimmed by 0 bases and J by 1 base, leaving 22 bases between them.

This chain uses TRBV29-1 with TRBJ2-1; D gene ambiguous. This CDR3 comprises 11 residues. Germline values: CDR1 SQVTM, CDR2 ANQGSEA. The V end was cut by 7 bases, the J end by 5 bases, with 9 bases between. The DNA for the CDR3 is TGCAGCGGCGGACGAGACAATGAGCAGTTCTTC. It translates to CSGGRDNEQFF.

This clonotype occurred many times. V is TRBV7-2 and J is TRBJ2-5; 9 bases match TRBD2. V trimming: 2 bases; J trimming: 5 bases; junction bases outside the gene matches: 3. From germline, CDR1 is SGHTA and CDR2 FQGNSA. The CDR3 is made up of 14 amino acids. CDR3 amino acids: CASSLNSGSETQYF. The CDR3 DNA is TGTGCCAGCAGCTTAAATAGCGGGAGTGAGACCCAGTACTTC.

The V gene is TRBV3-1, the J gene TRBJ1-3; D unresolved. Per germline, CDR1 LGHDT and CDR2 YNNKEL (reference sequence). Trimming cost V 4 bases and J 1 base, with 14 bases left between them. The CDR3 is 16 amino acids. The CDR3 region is CASSLPPTGSGNTIYF. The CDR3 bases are TGTGCCAGCAGCCTACCGCCGACGGGGTCTGGAAACACCATATATTTT.

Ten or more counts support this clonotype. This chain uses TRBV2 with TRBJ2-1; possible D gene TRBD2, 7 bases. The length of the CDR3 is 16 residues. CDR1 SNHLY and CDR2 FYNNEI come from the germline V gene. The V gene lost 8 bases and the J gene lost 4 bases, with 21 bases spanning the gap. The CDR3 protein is CASLTSRGEEYNEQFF. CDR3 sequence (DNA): TGTGCCAGCTTGACTAGCAGGGGCGAGGAGTACAATGAGCAGTTCTTC.

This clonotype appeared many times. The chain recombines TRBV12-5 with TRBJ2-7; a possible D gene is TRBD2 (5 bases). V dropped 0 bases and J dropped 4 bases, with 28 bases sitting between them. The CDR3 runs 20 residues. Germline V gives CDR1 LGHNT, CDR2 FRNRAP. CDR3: CASGLVPGSLRDTGIYEQYF. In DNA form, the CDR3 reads TGTGCTAGTGGTTTGGTACCGGGCAGCCTACGAGATACGGGGATATACGAGCAGTACTTC.

The CDR3 DNA sequence: TGTGCCAGCAGCGCAGGGACTAGCGGGAGAATGGCAGATACGCAGTATTTT. It codes for CASSAGTSGRMADTQYF. The gene calls are TRBV7-8 and TRBJ2-3, with 14 positions matching TRBD2. V lost 5 bases and J lost 4; bases outside the gene matches: 8. Per the germline V gene, CDR1 is SGHVS and CDR2 is FQNEAQ. The CDR3 extends over 17 amino acids.

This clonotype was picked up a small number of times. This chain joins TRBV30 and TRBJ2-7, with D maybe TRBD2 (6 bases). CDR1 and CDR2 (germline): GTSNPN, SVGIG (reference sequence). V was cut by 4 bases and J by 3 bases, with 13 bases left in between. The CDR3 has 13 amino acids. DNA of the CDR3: TGTGCCTGGAATAAGGAGGGCTACTACGAGCAGTACTTC. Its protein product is CAWNKEGYYEQYF.

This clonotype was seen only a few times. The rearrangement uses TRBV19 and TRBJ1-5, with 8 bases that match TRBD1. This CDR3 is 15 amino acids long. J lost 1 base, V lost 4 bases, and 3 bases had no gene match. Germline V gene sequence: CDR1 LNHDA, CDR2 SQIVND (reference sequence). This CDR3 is CASSRDRSSNQPQHF. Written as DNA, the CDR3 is TGTGCCAGTAGTAGGGACAGGTCCAGCAATCAGCCCCAGCATTTT.

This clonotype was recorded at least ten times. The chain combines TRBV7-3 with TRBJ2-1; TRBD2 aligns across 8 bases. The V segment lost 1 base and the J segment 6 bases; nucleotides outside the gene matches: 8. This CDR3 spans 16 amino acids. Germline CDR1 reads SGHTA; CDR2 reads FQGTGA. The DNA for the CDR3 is TGTGCCAGCAGCTTAAGGTCTCTAGCGGGTTTCAATGAGCAGTTCTTC. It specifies CASSLRSLAGFNEQFF. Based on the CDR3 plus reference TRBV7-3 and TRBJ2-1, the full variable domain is GAGVSQTPSNKVTEKGKYVELRCDPISGHTALYWYRQSLGQGPEFLIYFQGTGAADDSGLPNDRFFAVRPEGSVSTLKIQRTERGDSAVYLCASSLRSLAGFNEQFFGPGTRLTVL.

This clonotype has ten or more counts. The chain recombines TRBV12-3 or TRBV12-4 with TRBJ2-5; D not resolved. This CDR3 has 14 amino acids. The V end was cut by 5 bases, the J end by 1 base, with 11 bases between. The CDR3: CASSTTGAQETQYF. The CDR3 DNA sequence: TGTGCCAGCAGTACGACGGGTGCCCAAGAGACCCAGTACTTC.

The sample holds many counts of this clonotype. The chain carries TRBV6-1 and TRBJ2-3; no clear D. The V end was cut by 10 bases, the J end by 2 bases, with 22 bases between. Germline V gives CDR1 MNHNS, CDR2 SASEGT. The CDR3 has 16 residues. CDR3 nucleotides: TGTGCCAACTATATGAGGACGGATGACCCCACAGATACGCAGTATTTT. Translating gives CANYMRTDDPTDTQYF.

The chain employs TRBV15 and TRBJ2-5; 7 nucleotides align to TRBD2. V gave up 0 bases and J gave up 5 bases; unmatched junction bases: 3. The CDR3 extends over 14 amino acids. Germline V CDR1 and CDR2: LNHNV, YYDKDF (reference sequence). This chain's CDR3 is CATSRDMGGETQYF. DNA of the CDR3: TGTGCCACCAGCAGAGATATGGGGGGGGAGACCCAGTACTTC. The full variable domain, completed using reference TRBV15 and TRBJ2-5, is DAMVIQNPRYQVTQFGKPVTLSCSQTLNHNVMYWYQQKSSQAPKLLFHYYDKDFNNEADTPDNFQSRRPNTSFCFLDIRSPGLGDTAMYLCATSRDMGGETQYFGPGTRLLVL.

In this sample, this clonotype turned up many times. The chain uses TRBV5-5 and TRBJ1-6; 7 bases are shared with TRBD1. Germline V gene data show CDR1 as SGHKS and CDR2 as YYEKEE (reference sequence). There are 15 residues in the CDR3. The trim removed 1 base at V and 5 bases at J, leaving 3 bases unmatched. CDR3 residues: CASSLKQGDNSPLHF. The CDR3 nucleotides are TGTGCCAGCAGCTTGAAGCAGGGGGATAATTCACCCCTCCACTTT. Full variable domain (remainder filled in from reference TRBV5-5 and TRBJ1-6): DAGVTQSPTHLIKTRGQQVTLRCSPISGHKSVSWYQQVLGQGPQFIFQYYEKEERGRGNFPDRFSARQFPNYSSELNVNALLLGDSALYLCASSLKQGDNSPLHFGNGTRLTVT.

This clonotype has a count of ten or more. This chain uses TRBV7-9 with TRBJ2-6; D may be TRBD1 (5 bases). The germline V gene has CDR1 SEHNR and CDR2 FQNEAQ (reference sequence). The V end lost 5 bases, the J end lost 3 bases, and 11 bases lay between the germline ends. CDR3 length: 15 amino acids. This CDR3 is CASSPVGVGANVLTF. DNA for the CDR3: TGTGCCAGCAGCCCAGTAGGGGTTGGGGCCAACGTCCTGACTTTC.

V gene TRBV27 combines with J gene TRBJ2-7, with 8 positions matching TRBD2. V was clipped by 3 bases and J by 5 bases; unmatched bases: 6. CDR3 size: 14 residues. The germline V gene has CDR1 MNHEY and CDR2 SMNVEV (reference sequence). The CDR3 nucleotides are TGTGCCAGCAGTTTTAACGGGAGGGCCCACGAGCAGTACTTC. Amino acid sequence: CASSFNGRAHEQYF.

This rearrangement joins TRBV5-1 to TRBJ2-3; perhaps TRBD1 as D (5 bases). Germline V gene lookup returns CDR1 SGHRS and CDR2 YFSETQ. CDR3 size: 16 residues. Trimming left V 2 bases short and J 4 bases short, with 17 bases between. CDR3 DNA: TGCGCCAGCAGCTTAGGGGTTCGGGCTATCCCAGATACGCAGTATTTT. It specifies CASSLGVRAIPDTQYF.